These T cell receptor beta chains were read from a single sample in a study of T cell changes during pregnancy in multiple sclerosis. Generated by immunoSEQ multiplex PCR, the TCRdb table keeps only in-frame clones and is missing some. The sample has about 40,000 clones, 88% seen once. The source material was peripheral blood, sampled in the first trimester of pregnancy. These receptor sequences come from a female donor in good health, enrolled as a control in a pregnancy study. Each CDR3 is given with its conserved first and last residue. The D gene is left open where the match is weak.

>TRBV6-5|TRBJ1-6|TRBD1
TGTGCCAGCAGCGAACGGGACAGTTCCAATTCACCCCTCCACTTT
CASSERDSSNSPLHF
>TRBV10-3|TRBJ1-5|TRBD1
TGTGCCATCAGTGAGACGGGACAGGCTTATCAGCCCCAGCATTTT
CAISETGQAYQPQHF